The following is a T cell receptor (beta chain) sequence with its context. This record belongs to a study of shared clonotypes between healthy human individuals. CDR3 length: 15 amino acids. The germline gives CDR1 MGHRA, CDR2 YSYEKL. The V gene end was trimmed by 4 bases and the J gene end by 4 bases; junction bases not matched to a gene: 7. Some clones are missing from TCRdb's copy, which holds only in-frame ones; the method was immunoSEQ multiplex PCR. This table has roughly 2.1 million clones, around 93% appearing once. Naive CD8 populations comprised CD45RO-negative cells positively selected for CCR7, excluding terminally differentiated effector memory CD45RA+ cells.

The sequencing input was naive CD8+ T cells from PBMCs. V gene TRBV4-1 combines with J gene TRBJ2-7; 10 nucleotides agree with TRBD1. This TCR was sampled from a man in his late teens or twenties in good health. Some clones in this sample may be carry-over from other donors' samples. The CDR3 DNA is TGCGCCAGCAGCCCAAGACAGGGGGCTAGTTACGAGCAGTACTTC. Amino acids: CASSPRQGASYEQYF.